The 9 T cell receptor beta chains listed next were all sequenced from one sample in a study of cytomegalovirus exposure and HLA in healthy donors. PCR primers comprised 60 Vbeta and 13 Jbeta primers. Data came from immunoSEQ multiplex PCR; TCRdb stores just in-frame clones and leaves some out. Counted here are 150,000 to 200,000 clones, about 77% occurring once; the ten biggest clones make up 5% to 6%. Sequencing was performed on PBMCs. These receptors were collected from a woman in her 30s in good health and CMV-seropositive.

The J gene is TRBJ2-5, the V gene TRBV2; 7 nucleotides agree with TRBD1. This CDR3 has 15 amino acids. Losses at the gene ends were 6 bases for V and 0 bases for J; bases not matched to a gene: 7. Germline V gene sequence: CDR1 SNHLY, CDR2 FYNNEI. The CDR3 bases are TGTGCCAGCAGGACGACAGGGTTCTACCAAGAGACCCAGTACTTC. Protein product: CASRTTGFYQETQYF.

V is TRBV11-2 and J is TRBJ1-4, with no clear D. CDR3 length: 16 amino acids. Between the trimmed V and J ends, which lost 5 bases and 5 bases, there was a span of 18 bases. Per germline, CDR1 SGHAT and CDR2 FQNNGV. The chain's CDR3 is CASSRRGIGANEKLFF. DNA for the CDR3: TGTGCCAGCAGCCGCCGGGGTATAGGAGCAAATGAAAAACTGTTTTTT.

The chain links TRBV13 to TRBJ1-2, with D possibly being TRBD1 (6 bases). Germline CDR1 is PRHDT and CDR2 is FYEKMQ (reference sequence). Trimming stripped 0 bases from V and 4 bases from J, with 12 bases between. The CDR3 runs to 15 residues. The CDR3 nucleotides read TGTGCCAGCAGCTTAGGGACAGGAACAGTCTATGGCTACACCTTC. This translates into CASSLGTGTVYGYTF.

This clone was seen more than once but under ten times. The chain combines TRBV6-1 with TRBJ2-5; D gene unclear. With the DNA end fitting TRBJ2-7 better, the J assignment may be wrong. Germline V gives CDR1 MNHNS, CDR2 SASEGT. The CDR3 runs 14 residues. The CDR3 loop is CASSSDAYYYEQYF. The CDR3 nucleotides are TGTGCCAGCAGTTCCGACGCGTACTACTACGAGCAGTACTTC.

The table lists this clone with a few counts. This CDR3 is CASSLGGATNEKLFF. The CDR3 DNA reads TGTGCCAGCAGTTTAGGCGGTGCAACTAATGAAAAACTGTTTTTT. The gene calls are TRBV28 and TRBJ1-4, with unresolved D. Trimming shortened V by 2 bases and J by 0 bases, and 7 bases separated the two germline ends. This CDR3 region has 15 residues. CDR1 and CDR2 (germline): MDHEN, SYDVKM.

The chain combines TRBV9 with TRBJ1-1; D is unclear. V was clipped by 7 bases and J by 3 bases, with 19 bases between them. CDR1 and CDR2 from the germline V gene are SGDLS and YYNGEE. There are 15 residues in the CDR3. In DNA, the CDR3 is TGTGCCAGCGACGGTAGTGGGCAATGGCACACTGAAGCTTTCTTT. This translates into CASDGSGQWHTEAFF.

V gene TRBV4-1 combines with J gene TRBJ2-5; 7 nucleotides match TRBD2. The germline CDR1 and CDR2 sequences are MGHRA and YSYEKL. The CDR3 is made up of 16 amino acids. The ends lost 6 bases at V and 1 base at J; junction bases unmatched: 11. Here the CDR3 reads CASSGLERGFQETQYF. The DNA of the CDR3 is TGCGCCAGCAGTGGCTTGGAGCGGGGCTTCCAAGAGACCCAGTACTTC.

The CDR3 region is CASSEGTGPISGANVLTF. CDR3 bases: TGTGCCAGCAGTGAGGGGACAGGGCCAATCTCTGGGGCCAACGTCCTGACTTTC. V gene TRBV6-4 combines with J gene TRBJ2-6, with 9 bases lining up with TRBD1. V was clipped by 3 bases and J by 0 bases; unmatched bases: 6. Per germline, CDR1 MRHNA and CDR2 SNTAGT. The CDR3 runs 18 residues.

Only a few counts were recorded for this clone. This chain links TRBV6-5 with TRBJ2-1; 9 nucleotides agree with TRBD1. V shed 2 bases, J shed 4 bases, and the junction held 0 bases outside the gene matches. Germline V gene data show CDR1 as MNHEY and CDR2 as SVGAGI. This CDR3 region has 14 residues. CDR3 sequence: CASSYGQGYNEQFF. Written as DNA, the CDR3 is TGTGCCAGCAGTTACGGACAGGGGTACAATGAGCAGTTCTTC.